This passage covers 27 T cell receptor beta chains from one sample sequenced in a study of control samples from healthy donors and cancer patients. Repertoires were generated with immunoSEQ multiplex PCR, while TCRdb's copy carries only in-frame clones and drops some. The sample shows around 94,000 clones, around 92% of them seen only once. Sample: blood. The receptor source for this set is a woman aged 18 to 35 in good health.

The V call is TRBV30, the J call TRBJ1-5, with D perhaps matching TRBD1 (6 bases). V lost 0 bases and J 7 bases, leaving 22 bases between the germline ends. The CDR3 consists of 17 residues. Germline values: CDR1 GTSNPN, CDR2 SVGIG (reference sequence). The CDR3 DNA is TGTGCCTGGAGTGTACGGCAGGGGATGATTGTCGTACAGCCCCAGCATTTT. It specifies CAWSVRQGMIVVQPQHF.

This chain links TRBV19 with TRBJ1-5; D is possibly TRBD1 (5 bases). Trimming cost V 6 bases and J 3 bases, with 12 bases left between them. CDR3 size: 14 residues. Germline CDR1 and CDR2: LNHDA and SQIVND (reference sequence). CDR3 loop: CASSPVGVNQPQHF. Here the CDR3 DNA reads TGTGCCAGTAGCCCCGTGGGGGTCAATCAGCCCCAGCATTTT.

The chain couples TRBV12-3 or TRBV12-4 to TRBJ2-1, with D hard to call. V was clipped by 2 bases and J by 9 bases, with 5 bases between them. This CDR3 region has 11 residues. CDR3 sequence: CASSLRVEQFF. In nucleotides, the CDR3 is TGTGCCAGCAGTTTACGGGTTGAGCAGTTCTTC.

The CDR3 region has the DNA TGCGCCACCCAGACAAGCGGGAACTCCTACAATGAGCAGTTCTTC. Its protein is CATQTSGNSYNEQFF. The chain couples TRBV10-2 to TRBJ2-1, with 7 nucleotides matching TRBD2. The V gene's germline CDR1 is WSHSY and CDR2 SAAADI. This CDR3 has 15 residues. Losses at the gene ends were 10 bases for V and 0 bases for J; bases not matched to a gene: 9.

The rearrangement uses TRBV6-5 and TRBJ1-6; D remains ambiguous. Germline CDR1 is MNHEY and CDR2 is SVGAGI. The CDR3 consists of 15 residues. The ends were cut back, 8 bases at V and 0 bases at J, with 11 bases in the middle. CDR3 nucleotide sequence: TGTGCCAGCTCCGCCCTGAGCTCCTATAATTCACCCCTCCACTTT. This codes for CASSALSSYNSPLHF.

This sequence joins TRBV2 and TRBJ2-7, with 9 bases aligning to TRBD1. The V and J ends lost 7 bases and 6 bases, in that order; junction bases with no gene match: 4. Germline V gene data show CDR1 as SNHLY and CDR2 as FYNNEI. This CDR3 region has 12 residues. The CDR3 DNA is TGTGCCAGCAAGGGGACAGGGTCCGAGCAGTACTTC. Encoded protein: CASKGTGSEQYF.

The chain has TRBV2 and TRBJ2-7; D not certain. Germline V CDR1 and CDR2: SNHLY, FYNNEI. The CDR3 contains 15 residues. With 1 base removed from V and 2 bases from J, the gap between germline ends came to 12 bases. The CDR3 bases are TGTGCCAGCAGTGAAGGGACCCTAGGGACCTACGAGCAGTACTTC. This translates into CASSEGTLGTYEQYF.

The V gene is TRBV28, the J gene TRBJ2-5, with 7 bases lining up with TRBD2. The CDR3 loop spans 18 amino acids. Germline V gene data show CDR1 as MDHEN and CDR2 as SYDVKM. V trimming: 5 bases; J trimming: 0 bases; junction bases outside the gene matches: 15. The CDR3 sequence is CASSTNDLLADNQETQYF. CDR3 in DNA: TGTGCCAGCAGTACCAACGACTTGCTAGCGGACAACCAAGAGACCCAGTACTTC.

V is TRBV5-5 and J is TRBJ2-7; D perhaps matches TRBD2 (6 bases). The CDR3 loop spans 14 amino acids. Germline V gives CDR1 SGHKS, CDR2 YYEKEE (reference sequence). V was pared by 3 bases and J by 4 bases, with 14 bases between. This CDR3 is CASSWGVRDYEQYF. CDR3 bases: TGTGCCAGCAGCTGGGGAGTGCGGGATTACGAGCAGTACTTC.

The CDR3 sequence: CASSFQGAGNSPLHF. CDR3 sequence (DNA): TGTGCCAGCAGCTTCCAGGGAGCGGGTAATTCACCCCTCCACTTT. The rearrangement joins TRBV5-6 to TRBJ1-6; tentatively, D is TRBD1 (5 bases). CDR1 and CDR2 (germline): SGHDT, YYEEEE. The CDR3 has 15 amino acids. V shed 2 bases and J shed 6 bases, with 12 bases lying between them.

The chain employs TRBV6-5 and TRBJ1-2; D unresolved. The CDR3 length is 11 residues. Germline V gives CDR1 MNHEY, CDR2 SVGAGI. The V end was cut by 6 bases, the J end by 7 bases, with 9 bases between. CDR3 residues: CASRVGFGYTF. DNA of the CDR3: TGTGCCAGCAGAGTAGGATTTGGCTACACCTTC.

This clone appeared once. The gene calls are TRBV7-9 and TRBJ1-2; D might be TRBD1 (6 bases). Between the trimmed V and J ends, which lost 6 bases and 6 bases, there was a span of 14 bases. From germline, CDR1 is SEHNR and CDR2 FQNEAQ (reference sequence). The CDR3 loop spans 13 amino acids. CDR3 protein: CASSEGRGDGYTF. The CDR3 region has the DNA TGTGCCAGCAGTGAGGGCAGGGGTGATGGCTACACCTTC.

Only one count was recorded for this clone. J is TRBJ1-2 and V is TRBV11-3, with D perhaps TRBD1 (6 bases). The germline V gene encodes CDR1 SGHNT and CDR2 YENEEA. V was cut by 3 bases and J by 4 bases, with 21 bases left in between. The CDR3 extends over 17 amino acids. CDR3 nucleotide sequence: TGTGCCAGCAGCTTGGATGGGGGGACAACTAGCGGCTATGGCTACACCTTC. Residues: CASSLDGGTTSGYGYTF.

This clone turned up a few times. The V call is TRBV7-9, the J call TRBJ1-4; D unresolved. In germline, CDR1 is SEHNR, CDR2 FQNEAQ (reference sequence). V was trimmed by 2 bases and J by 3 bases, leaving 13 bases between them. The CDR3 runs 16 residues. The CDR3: CASSLPASPANEKLFF. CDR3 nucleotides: TGTGCCAGCAGCTTACCTGCCTCCCCGGCTAATGAAAAACTGTTTTTT.

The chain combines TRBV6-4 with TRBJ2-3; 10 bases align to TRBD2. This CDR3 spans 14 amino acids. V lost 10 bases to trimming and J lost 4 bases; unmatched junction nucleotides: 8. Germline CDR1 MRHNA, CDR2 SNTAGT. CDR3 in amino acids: CATSLAGAADTQYF. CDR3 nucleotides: TGTGCCACGAGTCTAGCGGGAGCGGCAGATACGCAGTATTTT.

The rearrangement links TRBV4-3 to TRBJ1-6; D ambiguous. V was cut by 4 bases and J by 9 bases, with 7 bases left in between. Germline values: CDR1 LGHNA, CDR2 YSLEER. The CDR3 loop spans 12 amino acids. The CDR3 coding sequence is TGCGCCAGCAGCCGGTGGGGTTCACCCCTCCACTTT. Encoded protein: CASSRWGSPLHF.

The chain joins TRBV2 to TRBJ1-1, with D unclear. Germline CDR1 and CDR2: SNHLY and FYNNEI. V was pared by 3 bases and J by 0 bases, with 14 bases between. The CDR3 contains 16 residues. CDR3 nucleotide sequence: TGTGCCAGCAGTGACTTGAGACGTACTTTGAACACTGAAGCTTTCTTT. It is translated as CASSDLRRTLNTEAFF.

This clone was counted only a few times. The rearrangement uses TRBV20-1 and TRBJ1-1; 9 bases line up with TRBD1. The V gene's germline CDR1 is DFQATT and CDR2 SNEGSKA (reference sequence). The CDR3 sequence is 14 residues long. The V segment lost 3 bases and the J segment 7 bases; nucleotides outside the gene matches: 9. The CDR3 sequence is CSASGDRESIEAFF. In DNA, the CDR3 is TGCAGTGCTAGTGGGGACAGGGAAAGTATTGAAGCTTTCTTT.

The CDR3 coding sequence is TGTGCCAGTAGTATAGGGCGGGAGGGCCGTCGTTCCTACAATGAGCAGTTCTTC. It codes for CASSIGREGRRSYNEQFF. V usage is TRBV19 and J usage is TRBJ2-1; TRBD2 matches 9 bases. Germline CDR1 reads LNHDA; CDR2 reads SQIVND (reference sequence). The junction had 8 bases not matched to a gene; V was cut back by 1 base and J by 1 base. The CDR3 totals 18 residues. The entire variable domain, with the rest obtained from reference TRBV19 and TRBJ2-1, is as follows: DGGITQSPKYLFRKEGQNVTLSCEQNLNHDAMYWYRQDPGQGLRLIYYSQIVNDFQKGDIAEGYSVSREKKESFPLTVTSAQKNPTAFYLCASSIGREGRRSYNEQFFGPGTRLTVL.

CDR3 amino acids: CASSPGLAADTQYF. The DNA for the CDR3 is TGTGCCAGCAGCCCGGGACTAGCGGCGGATACGCAGTATTTT. This rearrangement joins TRBV11-3 to TRBJ2-3; 11 nucleotides match TRBD2. CDR3 length equals 14 residues. The V and J ends lost 5 bases and 6 bases, in that order; junction bases with no gene match: 4. Germline V gives CDR1 SGHNT, CDR2 YENEEA. Using reference TRBV11-3 and TRBJ2-3 for the parts outside the CDR3, the full variable domain is EAGVVQSPRYKIIEKKQPVAFWCNPISGHNTLYWYLQNLGQGPELLIRYENEEAVDDSQLPKDRFSAERLKGVDSTLKIQPAELGDSAVYLCASSPGLAADTQYFGPGTRLTVL.

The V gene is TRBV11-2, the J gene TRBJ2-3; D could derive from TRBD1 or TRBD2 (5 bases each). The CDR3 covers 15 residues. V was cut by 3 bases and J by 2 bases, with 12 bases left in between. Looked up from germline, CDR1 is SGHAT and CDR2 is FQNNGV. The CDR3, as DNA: TGTGCCAGCAGCTTCCGGGGCAGGGACACAGATACGCAGTATTTT. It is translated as CASSFRGRDTDTQYF.

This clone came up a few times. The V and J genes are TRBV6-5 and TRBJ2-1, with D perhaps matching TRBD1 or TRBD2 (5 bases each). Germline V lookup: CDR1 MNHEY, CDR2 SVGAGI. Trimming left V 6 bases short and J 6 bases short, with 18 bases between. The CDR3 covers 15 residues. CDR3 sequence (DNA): TGTGCCAGCAGCCAAGGACCGGGACCGTCCAATGAGCAGTTCTTC. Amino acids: CASSQGPGPSNEQFF.

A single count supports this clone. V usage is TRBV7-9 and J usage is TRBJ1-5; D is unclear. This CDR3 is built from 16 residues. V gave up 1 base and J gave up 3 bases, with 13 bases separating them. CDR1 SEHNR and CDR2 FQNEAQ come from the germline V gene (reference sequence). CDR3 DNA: TGTGCCAGCAGCTTAGGGCCAGGACGTAACAATCAGCCCCAGCATTTT. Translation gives CASSLGPGRNNQPQHF. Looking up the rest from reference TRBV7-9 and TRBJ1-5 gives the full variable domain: DTGVSQNPRHKITKRGQNVTFRCDPISEHNRLYWYRQTLGQGPEFLTYFQNEAQLEKSRLLSDRFSAERPKGSFSTLEIQRTEQGDSAMYLCASSLGPGRNNQPQHFGDGTRLSIL.

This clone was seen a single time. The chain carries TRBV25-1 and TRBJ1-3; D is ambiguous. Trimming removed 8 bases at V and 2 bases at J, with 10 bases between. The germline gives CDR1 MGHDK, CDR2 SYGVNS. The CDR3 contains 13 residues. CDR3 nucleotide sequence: TGTGCCAGCGAGAGAAGAACTGGAAACACCATATATTTT. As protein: CASERRTGNTIYF.

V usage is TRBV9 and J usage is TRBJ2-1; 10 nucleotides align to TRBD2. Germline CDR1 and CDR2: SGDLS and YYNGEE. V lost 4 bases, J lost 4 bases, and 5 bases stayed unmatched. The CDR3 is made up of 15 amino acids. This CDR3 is CASSFTSGDYNEQFF. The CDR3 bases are TGTGCCAGCAGCTTTACTAGCGGGGATTACAATGAGCAGTTCTTC.

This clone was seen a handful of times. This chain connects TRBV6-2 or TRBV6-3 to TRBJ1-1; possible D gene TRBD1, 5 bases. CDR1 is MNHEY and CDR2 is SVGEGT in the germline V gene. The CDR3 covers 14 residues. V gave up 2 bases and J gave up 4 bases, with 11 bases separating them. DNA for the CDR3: TGTGCCAGCAGTTACCTGGGGGGTAGCACTGAAGCTTTCTTT. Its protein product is CASSYLGGSTEAFF.

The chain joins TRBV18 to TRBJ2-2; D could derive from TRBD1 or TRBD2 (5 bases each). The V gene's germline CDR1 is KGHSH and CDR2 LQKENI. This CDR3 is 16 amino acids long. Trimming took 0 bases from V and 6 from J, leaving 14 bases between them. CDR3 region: CASSPPRAGAPGELFF. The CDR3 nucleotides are TGTGCCAGCTCACCACCACGCGCCGGGGCCCCCGGGGAGCTGTTTTTT.